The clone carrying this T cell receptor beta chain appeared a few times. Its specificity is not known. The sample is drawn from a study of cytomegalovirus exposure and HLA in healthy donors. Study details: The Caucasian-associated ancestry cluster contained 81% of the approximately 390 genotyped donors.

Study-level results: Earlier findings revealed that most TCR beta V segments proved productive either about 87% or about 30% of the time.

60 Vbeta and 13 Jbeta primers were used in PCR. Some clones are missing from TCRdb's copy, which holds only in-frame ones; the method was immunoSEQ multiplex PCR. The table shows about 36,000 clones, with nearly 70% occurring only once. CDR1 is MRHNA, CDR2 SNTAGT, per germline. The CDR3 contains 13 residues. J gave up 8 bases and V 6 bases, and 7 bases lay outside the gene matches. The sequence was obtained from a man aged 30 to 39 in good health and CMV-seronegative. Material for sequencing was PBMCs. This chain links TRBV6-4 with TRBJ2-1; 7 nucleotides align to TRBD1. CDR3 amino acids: CASSQKGTDEQFF. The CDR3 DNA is TGTGCCAGCAGCCAGAAAGGGACAGATGAGCAGTTCTTC.